This T cell receptor beta chain was retrieved from a study of T cell repertoires in cytomegalovirus infection. CDR1 is ENHRY and CDR2 is SYGVKD in the germline V gene. Unmatched junction bases numbered 3, after V lost 2 bases and J lost 3 bases. The CDR3 is 15 amino acids. TCRdb re-analysed the reads in MiXCR, keeping a single row per CDR3 protein. The top ten clones hold about two fifths of a sample with some 100,000 distinct CDR3 sequences, 20% to 30% of them seen once. A few counts support this clonotype. Sequences were obtained from CD8+ T cells from PBMCs. The source of this sequence is a human donor in good health (CMV status not recorded). Some clones in this sample may be carry-over from other donors' samples. The chain joins TRBV10-3 to TRBJ1-5; 8 positions agree with TRBD1. The DNA for the CDR3 is TGTGCCATCAGTGAGACAGGGGGTTTCAATCAGCCCCAGCATTTT. Its protein is CAISETGGFNQPQHF.